The next 16 T cell receptor beta chains were all read from a single sample in a study of control samples from healthy donors and cancer patients. The data were produced by immunoSEQ multiplex PCR, yet TCRdb's version contains in-frame clones alone and is incomplete. The repertoire holds roughly 60,000 clones, with roughly 94% as singletons. The specimen was blood. Every receptor here comes from a man in his thirties or forties in good health.

The gene calls are TRBV30 and TRBJ2-7; the D gene could be TRBD1 or TRBD2 (5 bases each). Germline CDR1 GTSNPN, CDR2 SVGIG (reference sequence). V lost 4 bases, J lost 3 bases, and 16 bases lay in between. This CDR3 has 14 residues. The CDR3 protein is CAWMVGAGVYEQYF. For the CDR3, the DNA is TGTGCCTGGATGGTCGGGGCCGGGGTCTACGAGCAGTACTTC.

The rearrangement uses TRBV5-1 and TRBJ1-4; D uncertain. Trimming left V 2 bases short and J 4 bases short, with 9 bases between. The germline V gene has CDR1 SGHRS and CDR2 YFSETQ. This CDR3 has 14 amino acids. The CDR3 coding sequence is TGCGCCAGCAGCTTCGGAAGGGATAATGAAAAACTGTTTTTT. It codes for CASSFGRDNEKLFF. Together with reference TRBV5-1 and TRBJ1-4, the CDR3 gives the full variable domain: KAGVTQTPRYLIKTRGQQVTLSCSPISGHRSVSWYQQTPGQGLQFLFEYFSETQRNKGNFPGRFSGRQFSNSRSEMNVSTLELGDSALYLCASSFGRDNEKLFFGSGTQLSVL.

The chain is built from TRBV4-3 and TRBJ1-4; no clear D. Trimming pared 0 bases from V and 16 bases from J, leaving 18 bases between. Germline V gene sequence: CDR1 LGHNA, CDR2 YSLEER. There are 14 residues in the CDR3. The CDR3 sequence is CASSQDLWERKPFF. CDR3 nucleotide sequence: TGCGCCAGCAGCCAAGATCTGTGGGAGAGGAAGCCGTTTTTT.

V gene TRBV4-1 combines with J gene TRBJ2-2; tentatively, D is TRBD2 (5 bases). The length of the CDR3 is 15 residues. The V gene's germline CDR1 is MGHRA and CDR2 YSYEKL. V was cut by 4 bases and J by 2 bases, with 11 bases left in between. The DNA for the CDR3 is TGCGCCAGCAGCCCCTTGGACTCAAACACCGGGGAGCTGTTTTTT. Residues: CASSPLDSNTGELFF.

V and J are TRBV30 and TRBJ1-5; D call uncertain. CDR1 is GTSNPN and CDR2 is SVGIG in the germline V gene (reference sequence). The CDR3 is 13 residues long. V shed 1 base and J shed 2 bases, with 6 bases lying between them. The CDR3: CAWSAQRNQPQHF. CDR3 bases: TGTGCCTGGAGTGCTCAGCGCAATCAGCCCCAGCATTTT.

The V gene is TRBV24-1, the J gene TRBJ2-2; no reliable D call. CDR1 is KGHDR and CDR2 is SFDVKD in the germline V gene. The CDR3 extends over 15 amino acids. V lost 5 bases to trimming and J lost 2 bases, with 11 bases between them. The CDR3 DNA reads TGTGCCACCAGTGGATATGGGCCTAACACCGGGGAGCTGTTTTTT. Residues: CATSGYGPNTGELFF.

The chain joins TRBV7-9 to TRBJ1-2; D is unclear. The CDR3 length is 11 residues. Per germline, CDR1 SEHNR and CDR2 FQNEAQ (reference sequence). Trimming pared 6 bases from V and 4 bases from J, leaving 6 bases between. The CDR3 DNA reads TGTGCCAGCAGACCTTTCTATGGCTACACCTTC. It translates to CASRPFYGYTF.

The rearrangement uses TRBV9 and TRBJ2-3; D not certain. The CDR3 loop spans 11 amino acids. Per germline, CDR1 SGDLS and CDR2 YYNGEE. Trimming stripped 0 bases from V and 6 bases from J, with 2 bases between. CDR3 nucleotides: TGTGCCAGCAGCGTAGGGGATACGCAGTATTTT. Amino acid sequence: CASSVGDTQYF.

This clone has a single count. The chain links TRBV19 to TRBJ1-5; 9 nucleotides match TRBD1. The germline V gene encodes CDR1 LNHDA and CDR2 SQIVND (reference sequence). Trimming at V came to 6 bases and at J to 1 base, leaving 4 bases not matched to a gene. CDR3 length equals 15 residues. In nucleotides, the CDR3 is TGTGCCAGTAGCCTACAGGGGGCGAGCAATCAGCCCCAGCATTTT. The encoded protein is CASSLQGASNQPQHF.

V is TRBV30 and J is TRBJ1-1; D unresolved. V was pared by 2 bases and J by 1 base, with 8 bases between. The CDR3 runs 13 residues. CDR1 is GTSNPN and CDR2 is SVGIG in the germline V gene (reference sequence). The CDR3 spells CAWSPYPNTEAFF. Written as DNA, the CDR3 is TGTGCCTGGAGTCCCTACCCGAACACTGAAGCTTTCTTT.

The chain has TRBV19 and TRBJ1-1; D uncertain. The length of the CDR3 is 14 residues. Germline V CDR1 and CDR2: LNHDA, SQIVND (reference sequence). V gave up 8 bases and J gave up 1 base, with 14 bases separating them. CDR3 sequence: CASAAGIRNTEAFF. In nucleotides, the CDR3 is TGTGCCAGTGCTGCCGGGATACGGAACACTGAAGCTTTCTTT.

The genes are TRBV15 and TRBJ1-5; D is ambiguous. Germline values: CDR1 LNHNV, CDR2 YYDKDF (reference sequence). V lost 0 bases and J lost 15, with 15 bases in between. The CDR3 totals 13 residues. The CDR3 protein is CATSRDMSQLGHF. CDR3 DNA: TGTGCCACCAGCAGAGATATGAGCCAGCTCGGGCATTTT. Based on the CDR3 plus reference TRBV15 and TRBJ1-5, the full variable domain is DAMVIQNPRYQVTQFGKPVTLSCSQTLNHNVMYWYQQKSSQAPKLLFHYYDKDFNNEADTPDNFQSRRPNTSFCFLDIRSPGLGDTAMYLCATSRDMSQLGHFGDGTRLSIL.

V gene TRBV19 combines with J gene TRBJ1-1, with 8 bases fitting TRBD1. The CDR3 has 14 amino acids. The V gene end was trimmed by 2 bases and the J gene end by 4 bases; junction bases not matched to a gene: 3. Germline CDR1 and CDR2: LNHDA and SQIVND (reference sequence). The CDR3 nucleotides are TGTGCCAGTAGTATATTTGGACAGGGCACTGAAGCTTTCTTT. Translation gives CASSIFGQGTEAFF.

The V gene is TRBV11-3, the J gene TRBJ2-5; 11 bases agree with TRBD2. Unmatched junction bases numbered 10, after V lost 2 bases and J lost 2 bases. Germline-derived CDR1 and CDR2 are SGHNT and YENEEA. The CDR3 extends over 18 amino acids. The chain's CDR3 is CASSLKSGTSGSQETQYF. In DNA, the CDR3 is TGTGCCAGCAGCTTAAAGTCGGGGACTAGCGGTTCTCAAGAGACCCAGTACTTC.

The chain uses TRBV30 and TRBJ1-5, with D possibly being TRBD1 (6 bases). The CDR3 runs to 13 residues. CDR1 GTSNPN and CDR2 SVGIG come from the germline V gene (reference sequence). With 3 bases removed from V and 5 bases from J, the gap between germline ends came to 11 bases. CDR3 sequence (DNA): TGTGCCTGGAGCGGGACATGGGATCAGCCCCAGCATTTT. It codes for CAWSGTWDQPQHF.

The chain links TRBV11-2 to TRBJ2-1; D gene ambiguous. CDR1 and CDR2 from the germline V gene are SGHAT and FQNNGV. The CDR3 spans 15 residues. Trimming took off 1 base at V and 4 bases at J, with 11 bases between the two ends. The CDR3 bases are TGTGCCAGCAGCTTAGGGTGGGAAAAGTACAATGAGCAGTTCTTC. Translation gives CASSLGWEKYNEQFF.